In this sample, the clone carrying this TCR beta chain turned up a few times. Antigen unknown. TCRdb re-called the multiplex PCR reads with MiXCR, one entry per CDR3 protein. This table holds 190,000 or so distinct CDR3 sequences, approximately 33% found once. This entry belongs to a study of breast tumors, draining lymph nodes, adjacent tissues. Overall study findings and caveats: Data fit most tumor T cells coming from lymph node, expanding in tumor. Data only fit, rather than demonstrated, lymph node origin of most tumor T cells.

Axillary draining lymph nodes of breast cancer patients supplied the node samples. The sample was axillary lymph node tissue. This TCR came from a female donor with breast cancer. Some clones in this sample may be carry-over from other donors' samples.

The chain's CDR3 is CASSSGQALGGTQYF. CDR3 DNA: TGTGCCAGCAGCTCAGGACAGGCGCTGGGTGGGACCCAGTACTTC. The chain couples TRBV7-2 to TRBJ2-7; 7 positions agree with TRBD1. The end of the DNA fits TRBJ2-5 better, so the J call may be wrong. The CDR3 consists of 15 residues. Germline loops: CDR1 SGHTA, CDR2 FQGNSA.